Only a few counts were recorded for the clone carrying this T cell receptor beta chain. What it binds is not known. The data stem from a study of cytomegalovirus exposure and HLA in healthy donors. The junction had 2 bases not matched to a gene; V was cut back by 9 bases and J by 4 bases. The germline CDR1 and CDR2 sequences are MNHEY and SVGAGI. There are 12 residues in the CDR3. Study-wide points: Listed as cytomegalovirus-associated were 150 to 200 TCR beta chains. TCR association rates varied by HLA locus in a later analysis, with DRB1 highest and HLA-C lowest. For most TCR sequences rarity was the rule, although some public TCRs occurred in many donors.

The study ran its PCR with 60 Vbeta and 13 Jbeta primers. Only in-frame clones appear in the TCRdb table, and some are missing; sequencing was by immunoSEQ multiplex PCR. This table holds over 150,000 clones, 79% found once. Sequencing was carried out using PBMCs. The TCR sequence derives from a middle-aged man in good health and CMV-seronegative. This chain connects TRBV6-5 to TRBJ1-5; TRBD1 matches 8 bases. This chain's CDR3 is CASRQGNQPQHF. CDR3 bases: TGTGCCAGTCGACAGGGGAATCAGCCCCAGCATTTT.